This T cell receptor (beta chain) was identified during a study of control samples from healthy donors and cancer patients. Measured with immunoSEQ multiplex PCR; TCRdb has only the in-frame clones, and not every one. The table lists over 100,000 clones, around 88% of them singletons. On this clone: This specimen includes other DNA sequences encoding the same CDR3.

V lost 0 bases and J lost 4, with 8 bases in between. This CDR3 is 14 amino acids long. Germline values: CDR1 SGHKS, CDR2 YYEKEE (reference sequence). Sample: blood. The TCR sequence derives from a man in his forties in good health. The chain links TRBV5-5 to TRBJ1-5, with unresolved D. The CDR3: CASSLASENQPQHF. The CDR3 bases are TGTGCCAGCAGCTTGGCCTCTGAGAATCAGCCCCAGCATTTT.